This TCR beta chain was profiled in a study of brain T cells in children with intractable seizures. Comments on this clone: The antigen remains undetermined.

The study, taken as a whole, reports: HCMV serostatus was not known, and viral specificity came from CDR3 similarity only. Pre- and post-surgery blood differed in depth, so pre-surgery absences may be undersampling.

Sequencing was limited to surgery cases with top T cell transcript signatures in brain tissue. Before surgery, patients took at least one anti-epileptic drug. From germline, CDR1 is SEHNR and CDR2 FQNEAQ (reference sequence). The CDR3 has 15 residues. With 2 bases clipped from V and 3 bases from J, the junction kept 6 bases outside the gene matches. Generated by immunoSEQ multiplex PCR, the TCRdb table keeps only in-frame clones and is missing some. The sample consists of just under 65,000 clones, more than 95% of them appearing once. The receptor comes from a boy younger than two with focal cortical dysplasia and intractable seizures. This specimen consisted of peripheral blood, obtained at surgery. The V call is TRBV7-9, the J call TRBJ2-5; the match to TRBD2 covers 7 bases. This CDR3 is CASSLLTAGEETQYF. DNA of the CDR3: TGTGCCAGCAGCTTATTAACTGCGGGGGAAGAGACCCAGTACTTC.